The rows below give T cell receptor beta chains drawn from one sample of a study of T cell clones after liver transplantation. Some clones are missing from TCRdb's copy, which holds only in-frame ones; the method was immunoSEQ multiplex PCR. Here the sample spans nearly 25,000 clones, 55% to 75% being singletons. The sequencing used CD4+ T cells from blood, collected before liver transplant. The receptors stem from a human donor who received a liver transplant. Each CDR3 is given without its conserved first and last residue. The order of the fields is D gene, clone size, V gene, CDR3 protein. A D gene is named only where the DNA matches it firmly. Clone size, where shown, is once, few, many, or a class for clones that have expanded.

>TRBD2|NA|TRBV6-5
ASSPARTSDEQF
>NA|NA|TRBV9
ASSVAAGRGYT
>NA|NA|TRBV6-5
ASSSAGVVGGAF
>TRBD2|NA|TRBV4-2
ASSQGSGGAVSPETQY
>NA|NA|TRBV6-6
ASSYGGTRQETQY
>NA|NA|TRBV7-2
ASSPPGMSMNTEAF
>NA|NA|TRBV5-3
ARVRGEGVTSRDTIY
>NA|NA|TRBV21-1
ASSSDREPYEQY
>NA|NA|TRBV10-3
AISKGWEANTGELF
>NA|NA|TRBV7-2
ASTARLGDTEAF
>NA|NA|TRBV11-2
ASSYPTGGTDTQY
>NA|NA|TRBV28
ASRKGSGNQPQH
>NA|NA|TRBV6-1
ASSVNHREDYGYT
>TRBD2|NA|TRBV11-3
ASSLEQGGTSGSYEQF
>NA|NA|TRBV18
ASSPERSGGYT
>NA|NA|TRBV28
ASSDMSLQGSMNTEAF
>TRBD1|NA|TRBV30
AWRGQLLYGYT
>TRBD1|once|TRBV2
ASSETGVLGEAF
>NA|NA|TRBV30
AWSVQSGWGPQH
>NA|NA|TRBV5-1
ASSFSWDSPLH
>TRBD2|NA|TRBV27
ASSLTSGGAEQF
>NA|NA|TRBV6-5
ASSYSFGENTEAF
>TRBD1|NA|TRBV5-1
ASSLDGTGTEKLF
>TRBD2|NA|TRBV2
ASKRMEGGGDIQY
>NA|NA|TRBV14
ASSHRGNYGYT
>NA|NA|TRBV6-5
ASRAAISQPQH
>NA|NA|TRBV7-9
ASSPPSGRTDTQY
>NA|NA|TRBV5-5
ASSLVQGYTGELF
>TRBD1|few|TRBV7-2
ASSLVGGQTFYRETQY
>NA|few|TRBV28
ASSRGQGRETQY
>NA|few|TRBV28
ASRSDGNEKLF
>TRBD2|NA|TRBV27
ASSPELAVAKNIQY
>NA|NA|TRBV18
ASSPLSADTQY
>NA|NA|TRBV19
ASSPGGNTGELF
>NA|NA|TRBV28
ASSPIPTTGNTQY
>TRBD1|few|TRBV11-1
ASSPRDRGSYEQY
>NA|NA|TRBV23-1
ASSQGTGQPNTEAF
>NA|NA|TRBV19
ASSITGLSGNTIY
>NA|NA|TRBV28
ASSLVESVQY
>NA|NA|TRBV30
AWSVKFTGELF
>NA|NA|TRBV5-1
ASSLIGQLQETQY
>TRBD1|few|TRBV5-5
ASSPRDSMNTEAF
>NA|NA|TRBV7-2
ASSSRVGARQPQH
>NA|NA|TRBV7-9
ASSLGTTQETQY
>NA|NA|TRBV18
ASSPPTGNHEQY
>NA|once|TRBV2
ASRETQGGPLGQY
>TRBD1|NA|TRBV19
ASSIGDPGQRNSPLH
>TRBD2|NA|TRBV11-3
ASSTPGLGQEAQY
>NA|NA|TRBV7-2
ASHLDVNTEAF
>TRBD1|NA|TRBV7-2
ASSLGQGGEAF
>TRBD1|NA|TRBV9
ASSASWGQKVPGYT